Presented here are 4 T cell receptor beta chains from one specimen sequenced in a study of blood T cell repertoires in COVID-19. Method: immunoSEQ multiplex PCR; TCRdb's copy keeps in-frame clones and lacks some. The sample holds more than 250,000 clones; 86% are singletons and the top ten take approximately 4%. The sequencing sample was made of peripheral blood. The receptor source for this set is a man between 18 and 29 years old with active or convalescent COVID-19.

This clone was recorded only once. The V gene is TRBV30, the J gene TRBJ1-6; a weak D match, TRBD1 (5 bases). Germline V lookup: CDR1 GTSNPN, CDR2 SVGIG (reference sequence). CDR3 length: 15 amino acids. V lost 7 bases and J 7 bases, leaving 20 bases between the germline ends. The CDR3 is CALAGMGLWNSPLHF. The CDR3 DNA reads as TGTGCCTTGGCAGGGATGGGGCTTTGGAATTCACCCCTCCACTTT.

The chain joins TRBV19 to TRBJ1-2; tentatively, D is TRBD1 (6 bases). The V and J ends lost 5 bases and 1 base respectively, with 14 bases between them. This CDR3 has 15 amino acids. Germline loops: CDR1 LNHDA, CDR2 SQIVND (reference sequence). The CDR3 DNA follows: TGTGCCAGTAGTCGCCCCCCCAGGGGTAACTATGGCTACACCTTC. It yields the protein CASSRPPRGNYGYTF.

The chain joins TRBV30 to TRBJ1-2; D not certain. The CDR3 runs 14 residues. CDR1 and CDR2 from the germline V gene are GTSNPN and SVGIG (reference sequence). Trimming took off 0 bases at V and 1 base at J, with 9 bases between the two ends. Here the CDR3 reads CAWSVSGGNYGYTF. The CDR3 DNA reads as TGTGCCTGGAGTGTAAGCGGTGGTAACTATGGCTACACCTTC.

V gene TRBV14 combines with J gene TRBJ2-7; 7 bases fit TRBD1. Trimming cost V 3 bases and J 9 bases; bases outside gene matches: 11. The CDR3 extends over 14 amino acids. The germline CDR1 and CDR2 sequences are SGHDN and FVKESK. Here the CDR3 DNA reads TGTGCCAGCAGCCAGGCCACCGGGACAGTACCGCAGTACTTC. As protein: CASSQATGTVPQYF.